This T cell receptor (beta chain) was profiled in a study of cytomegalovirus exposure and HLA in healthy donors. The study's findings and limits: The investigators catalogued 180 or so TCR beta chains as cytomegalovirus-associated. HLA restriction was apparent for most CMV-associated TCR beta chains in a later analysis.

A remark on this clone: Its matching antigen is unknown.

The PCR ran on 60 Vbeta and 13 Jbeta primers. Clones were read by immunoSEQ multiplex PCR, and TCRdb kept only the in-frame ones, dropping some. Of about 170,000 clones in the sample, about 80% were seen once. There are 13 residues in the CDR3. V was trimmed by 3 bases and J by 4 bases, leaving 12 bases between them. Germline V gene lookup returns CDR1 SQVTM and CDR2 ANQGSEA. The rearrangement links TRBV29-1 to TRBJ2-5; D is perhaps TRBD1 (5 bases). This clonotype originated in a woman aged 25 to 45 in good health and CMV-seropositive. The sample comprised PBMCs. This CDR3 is CSVEGSGSETQYF. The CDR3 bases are TGCAGCGTTGAGGGTTCAGGGTCAGAGACCCAGTACTTC.